This T cell receptor (beta chain) was sequenced for a study of vaccination and CD4 T cells after COVID-19. Germline lookup yields CDR1 KGHDR and CDR2 SFDVKD. Trimming left V 9 bases short and J 0 bases short, with 12 bases between. This CDR3 contains 14 residues. With regard to this clonotype: Antigen: not known.

The Oncomine TCR Beta short-read assay was applied to DNA of cultured CD4+ T cells. From the PCR reads, TCRdb called clonotypes with MiXCR, one entry per CDR3 protein. The data hold about 21,000 distinct CDR3 sequences, with roughly 50% observed a single time. Treatment of the sample: roughly nine-day PBMC culture with coronavirus spike peptide pools or control peptides (ViraFEST assay). Sequenced sample: CD4+ T cells from blood, cultured in vitro. V usage is TRBV24-1 and J usage is TRBJ2-3; possibly TRBD1 for D (6 bases). The receptor was isolated from a human donor who had recovered from COVID-19. In DNA form, the CDR3 reads TGTGCCACCGCCCGGACAGCTAGCACAGATACGCAGTATTTT. It encodes CATARTASTDTQYF.